The 18 T cell receptor beta chains below were found in one sample sequenced in a study of blood T cells in healthy people across ages. Alongside a J-beta primer mix, a sample-barcoded 5' primer served in a second PCR lasting about 6 to 11 cycles. TCRdb reprocessed the 5' RACE reads with MiXCR, giving one entry per CDR3 protein. This sample carries about 1.4 million distinct CDR3 sequences, approximately 59% of them seen once, and the ten largest clones take roughly 7%. Sample: blood. The source is a man between 18 and 35 years old in good health.

The chain carries TRBV20-1 and TRBJ2-7; 15 bases map to TRBD2. After removal of 2 bases from V and 0 bases from J, the junction contained 5 bases not matched to a gene. CDR1 DFQATT and CDR2 SNEGSKA come from the germline V gene (reference sequence). This CDR3 has 17 residues. CDR3 protein: CSARSGLAGGFSYEQYF. The CDR3, as DNA: TGCAGTGCTAGATCGGGACTAGCGGGGGGCTTCTCCTACGAGCAGTACTTC.

The chain employs TRBV12-3 or TRBV12-4 and TRBJ2-5; D might be TRBD2 (6 bases). This CDR3 is 17 amino acids long. The ends were cut back, 1 base at V and 5 bases at J, with 20 bases in the middle. CDR3 bases: TGTGCCAGCAGTTTAGGAAGGTCGGCTAGCGCGGCGGAGACCCAGTACTTC. It translates to CASSLGRSASAAETQYF.

The chain combines TRBV11-2 with TRBJ1-5; D remains ambiguous. The CDR3 runs 11 residues. V was shortened by 8 bases and J by 2 bases, with 4 bases between the two germline ends. Per the germline V gene, CDR1 is SGHAT and CDR2 is FQNNGV. CDR3 protein: CASGRNQPQHF. The CDR3 nucleotides read TGTGCCAGCGGACGCAATCAGCCCCAGCATTTT. The full variable domain, rest sourced from reference TRBV11-2 and TRBJ1-5, is EAGVAQSPRYKIIEKRQSVAFWCNPISGHATLYWYQQILGQGPKLLIQFQNNGVVDDSQLPKDRFSAERLKGVDSTLKIQPAKLEDSAVYLCASGRNQPQHFGDGTRLSIL.

This chain joins TRBV20-1 and TRBJ1-1; 8 bases agree with TRBD1. CDR3 length equals 14 residues. With V trimmed by 3 bases and J by 4 bases, 7 bases remained unmatched. Germline V gives CDR1 DFQATT, CDR2 SNEGSKA (reference sequence). In DNA form, the CDR3 reads TGCAGTGCTAGGTTTGACAGGGGATTCACTGAAGCTTTCTTT. This codes for CSARFDRGFTEAFF.

J is TRBJ2-7 and V is TRBV12-3 or TRBV12-4; D gene unclear. Trimming left V 5 bases short and J 9 bases short, with 17 bases between. The CDR3 loop spans 13 amino acids. In DNA form, the CDR3 reads TGTGCCAGCAGTCAAGCCCCCTTCAATGGGCAGTACTTC. This sequence encodes CASSQAPFNGQYF.

With regard to this clonotype: The junction departs from the called germline gene at one end, perhaps through a read error. The chain recombines TRBV27 with TRBJ2-1, with 12 bases lining up with TRBD2. Germline loops: CDR1 MNHEY, CDR2 SMNVEV (reference sequence). The CDR3 is 15 amino acids. The DNA for the CDR3 is TGTGTCAGCAGTTTGACTAGCGGGAGTATCAATGAGCAGTTCTTC. Residues: CVSSLTSGSINEQFF.

V and J are TRBV20-1 and TRBJ2-1; TRBD2 matches 8 bases. CDR1 is DFQATT and CDR2 is SNEGSKA in the germline V gene (reference sequence). The CDR3 has 14 amino acids. The J segment lost 5 bases and the V segment lost 2 bases, leaving 5 bases of the junction unmatched. CDR3 in amino acids: CSARTAGADNEQFF. DNA for the CDR3: TGCAGTGCTAGAACAGCGGGAGCCGACAATGAGCAGTTCTTC.

The table lists this clonotype with a few counts. This chain uses TRBV15 with TRBJ2-1; D gene uncertain. The germline V and J ends were trimmed by 2 bases and 3 bases, with 8 bases remaining between them. The CDR3 runs 14 residues. From germline, CDR1 is LNHNV and CDR2 YYDKDF (reference sequence). The CDR3 here is CATSRWLGYNEQFF. The CDR3 region has the DNA TGTGCCACCAGCAGATGGCTTGGCTACAATGAGCAGTTCTTC.

The chain is built from TRBV4-1 and TRBJ2-1, with 10 nucleotides matching TRBD1. Germline lookup yields CDR1 MGHRA and CDR2 YSYEKL. The CDR3 runs 16 residues. Unmatched junction bases numbered 2, after V lost 0 bases and J lost 3 bases. CDR3 sequence reads: CASSQEGQGNYNEQFF. As DNA, the CDR3 is TGCGCCAGCAGCCAAGAGGGACAGGGGAACTACAATGAGCAGTTCTTC.

The count of this clonotype is one. This sequence joins TRBV6-1 and TRBJ2-1; 9 bases map to TRBD2. Germline values: CDR1 MNHNS, CDR2 SASEGT. With V trimmed by 6 bases and J by 7 bases, 16 bases remained unmatched. This CDR3 spans 17 amino acids. The CDR3: CASRQTASGIPRNEQFF. CDR3 nucleotide sequence: TGTGCCAGCAGACAAACGGCTAGCGGGATTCCGCGGAATGAGCAGTTCTTC.

V is TRBV7-2 and J is TRBJ2-5; 9 nucleotides line up with TRBD2. Germline loops: CDR1 SGHTA, CDR2 FQGNSA. There are 17 residues in the CDR3. V lost 2 bases to trimming and J lost 2 bases; unmatched junction nucleotides: 9. The CDR3 reads CASSLYGGAGGQETQYF. The CDR3 DNA is TGTGCCAGCAGCTTATATGGTGGGGCGGGGGGGCAAGAGACCCAGTACTTC.

The rearrangement joins TRBV7-9 to TRBJ2-3; TRBD2 is a possible D gene (5 bases). Trimming shortened V by 5 bases and J by 3 bases, and 12 bases separated the two germline ends. The CDR3 length is 14 residues. CDR1 is SEHNR and CDR2 is FQNEAQ in the germline V gene (reference sequence). The CDR3 coding sequence is TGTGCCAGCAGCACATACGGGGTAACAGATACGCAGTATTTT. Translated: CASSTYGVTDTQYF.

The CDR3 loop reads CASSQDLPGKSRNSPLHF. CDR3 nucleotides: TGTGCCAGCAGCCAAGATCTCCCAGGGAAGAGTCGGAATTCACCCCTCCACTTT. This rearrangement joins TRBV4-2 to TRBJ1-6, with D perhaps TRBD1 (5 bases). Trimming took off 0 bases at V and 7 bases at J, with 19 bases between the two ends. Germline V gene lookup returns CDR1 LGHNA and CDR2 YNFKEQ. This CDR3 spans 18 amino acids.

V usage is TRBV18 and J usage is TRBJ2-3; D gene uncertain. V lost 6 bases and J 2 bases, leaving 18 bases between the germline ends. The length of the CDR3 is 16 residues. CDR1 and CDR2 from the germline V gene are KGHSH and LQKENI. The CDR3 loop reads CASSPQAEAYTDTQYF. DNA of the CDR3: TGTGCCAGCTCCCCTCAGGCAGAAGCGTACACAGATACGCAGTATTTT.

This clonotype was counted between two and nine times. This sequence joins TRBV10-3 and TRBJ2-1; no firm D call. This CDR3 spans 13 amino acids. CDR1 ENHRY and CDR2 SYGVKD come from the germline V gene. V was shortened by 6 bases and J by 5 bases, with 11 bases between the two germline ends. CDR3 protein: CAIRSLADNEQFF. DNA for the CDR3: TGTGCCATCAGGTCCTTAGCAGACAATGAGCAGTTCTTC.

DNA for the CDR3: TGTGCCAGCAGCTTAGACGGGATCACAGATACGCAGTATTTT. Protein: CASSLDGITDTQYF. V is TRBV7-6 and J is TRBJ2-3, with D tentatively TRBD2 (5 bases). The CDR3 length is 14 residues. Germline V gives CDR1 SGHVS, CDR2 FNYEAQ. Trimming stripped 1 base from V and 2 bases from J, with 7 bases between.

The rearrangement uses TRBV4-1 and TRBJ2-7, with D hard to call. Germline V gene data show CDR1 as MGHRA and CDR2 as YSYEKL. V lost 0 bases, J lost 3 bases, and 6 bases lay in between. There are 13 residues in the CDR3. In DNA form, the CDR3 reads TGCGCCAGCAGCCAAGAGGGGATCTACGAGCAGTACTTC. As protein: CASSQEGIYEQYF.

This chain connects TRBV6-5 to TRBJ2-1; D is tentatively TRBD1 or TRBD2 (5 bases each). The CDR3 spans 15 residues. CDR1 is MNHEY, CDR2 SVGAGI, per germline. Trimming pared 0 bases from V and 6 bases from J, leaving 12 bases between. CDR3 sequence (DNA): TGTGCCAGCAGTTACTCGAATGGGGCGGGCAATGAGCAGTTCTTC. Its translation is CASSYSNGAGNEQFF.